The rows below give T cell receptor beta chains drawn from one sample of a study of blood T cell repertoires in COVID-19. Produced via immunoSEQ multiplex PCR; TCRdb's table is partial and in-frame only. The sample includes under 250,000 clones, approximately 82% seen only once; the top ten take 9.7%. Sequencing input: peripheral blood. The receptors were gathered from a man over 45 with active or convalescent COVID-19. CDR3s include the opening cysteine and the closing phenylalanine or tryptophan. D genes are given only for firm matches. The size entry is marked missing in some rows and otherwise reads once, few, many or a size class.

clone size	V gene	J gene	D gene	CDR3 protein	CDR3 DNA
-	TRBV28	TRBJ1-3	TRBD1	CASSSMRSTGPNTIYF	TGTGCCAGCAGTTCGATGCGGTCGACAGGGCCCAACACCATATATTTT
-	TRBV19	TRBJ1-5	TRBD1	CASALTGISNQPQHF	TGTGCCAGTGCCCTGACAGGGATAAGCAATCAGCCCCAGCATTTT
few	TRBV18	TRBJ2-5	-	CASSPQQGGQETQYF	TGTGCCAGCTCACCACAGCAGGGAGGCCAAGAGACCCAGTACTTC
-	TRBV19	TRBJ1-2	TRBD1	CASRRTGEENYGYTF	TGTGCCAGTAGAAGGACAGGCGAGGAGAACTATGGCTACACCTTC
-	TRBV5-6	TRBJ2-1	-	CASSLQGPWDEQFF	TGTGCCAGCAGCCTACAGGGACCTTGGGATGAGCAGTTCTTC
-	TRBV28	TRBJ1-4	-	CASSLNGRFEKLFF	TGTGCCAGCAGTTTAAATGGCAGATTTGAAAAACTGTTTTTT
-	TRBV24-1	TRBJ1-4	TRBD1	CATSDAGTGDEKLFF	TGTGCCACCAGTGACGCCGGGACAGGGGATGAAAAACTGTTTTTT
-	TRBV28	TRBJ2-7	-	CASSSLGLVVEQYF	TGTGCCAGCAGTTCCTTAGGACTCGTCGTGGAGCAGTACTTC
-	TRBV29-1	TRBJ2-3	-	CSVRGHESTDTQYF	TGCAGCGTGAGAGGACACGAGAGCACAGATACGCAGTATTTT
-	TRBV7-6	TRBJ2-2	TRBD2	CASSSSGGVNTGELFF	TGTGCCAGCAGCTCTAGCGGGGGCGTTAACACCGGGGAGCTGTTTTTT
-	TRBV5-4	TRBJ2-7	TRBD2	CASSLAGRGATAQYF	TGTGCCAGCAGCTTAGCCGGGAGGGGGGCCACGGCGCAGTACTTC
-	TRBV29-1	TRBJ2-7	-	CSVEAGATYEQYF	TGCAGCGTTGAGGCGGGGGCTACCTACGAGCAGTACTTC
-	TRBV18	TRBJ2-7	TRBD1	CASSPPGQISYEQYF	TGTGCCAGCTCACCACCGGGACAGATCTCCTACGAGCAGTACTTC
once	TRBV10-3	TRBJ1-1	TRBD1	CAISESLGRGRGNTEAFF	TGTGCCATCAGTGAGTCTTTGGGCAGGGGGCGCGGGAACACTGAAGCTTTCTTT
-	TRBV7-5	TRBJ1-5	-	CVRSLVRNQPQHF	TGTGTCAGAAGCTTAGTCAGGAATCAGCCCCAGCATTTT
-	TRBV15	TRBJ2-3	-	CATSPAPGSTDTQYF	TGTGCCACCAGCCCAGCCCCGGGATCCACAGATACGCAGTATTTT
-	TRBV5-1	TRBJ1-1	-	CASSETGNTEAFF	TGCGCCAGCAGTGAGACAGGGAACACTGAAGCTTTCTTT
-	TRBV11-2	TRBJ2-3	TRBD2	CASSPYSGGALGTQYF	TGTGCCAGCAGCCCCTACTCCGGGGGGGCATTAGGTACGCAGTATTTT
-	TRBV29-1	TRBJ1-2	-	CSVEGDGLIYGYTF	TGCAGCGTTGAAGGTGACGGACTCATCTATGGCTACACCTTC
-	TRBV28	TRBJ1-2	-	CASSPPTGIAYGYTF	TGTGCCAGCAGTCCTCCGACAGGAATTGCCTATGGCTACACCTTC
few	TRBV24-1	TRBJ2-3	TRBD1	CATSDNRGSSTDTQYF	TGTGCCACCAGTGACAACAGGGGTTCTAGCACAGATACGCAGTATTTT
-	TRBV5-1	TRBJ1-2	TRBD1	CASSSSGQGYGYTF	TGCGCCAGCAGCTCCTCGGGACAGGGGTATGGCTACACCTTC
few	TRBV7-9	TRBJ2-2	-	CASSLEGGWNTGELFF	TGTGCCAGCAGCTTAGAGGGAGGATGGAACACCGGGGAGCTGTTTTTT
-	TRBV28	TRBJ1-6	-	CASTPAGEHSPLHF	TGTGCCAGCACCCCTGCAGGGGAACATTCACCCCTCCACTTT
few	TRBV11-2	TRBJ2-1	-	CASSLVPGYHPNEQFF	TGTGCCAGCAGCTTAGTACCAGGGTATCACCCCAATGAGCAGTTCTTC
once	TRBV7-2	TRBJ1-3	-	CASSSKPGVAGNTIYF	TGTGCCAGCAGCTCGAAGCCAGGGGTAGCTGGAAACACCATATATTTT
-	TRBV3-1/TRBV3-2	TRBJ1-1	-	CASSLSWAPEAFF	TGTGCCAGCAGTCTATCATGGGCCCCTGAAGCTTTCTTT
-	TRBV5-1	TRBJ2-6	TRBD1	CASSSMDRGRAGANVLTF	TGCGCCAGCAGCTCCATGGACAGGGGGAGGGCTGGGGCCAACGTCCTGACTTTC
-	TRBV14	TRBJ2-1	TRBD2	CASSQSSGPYNEQFF	TGTGCCAGCAGCCAATCTAGCGGACCCTACAATGAGCAGTTCTTC
once	TRBV2	TRBJ2-3	TRBD2	CASRAGGVDTQYF	TGTGCCAGCAGGGCGGGAGGAGTAGATACGCAGTATTTT
-	TRBV28	TRBJ2-1	TRBD2	CASTQPPGLAGNNEQFF	TGTGCCAGCACCCAACCTCCGGGACTAGCGGGGAACAATGAGCAGTTCTTC
-	TRBV19	TRBJ2-7	TRBD1	CASSRDRNGGLFYEQYF	TGTGCCAGTAGTAGGGACAGGAACGGGGGACTTTTCTACGAGCAGTACTTC
-	TRBV10-3	TRBJ1-2	-	CAISDSPQVPNYGYTF	TGTGCCATCAGTGATTCTCCGCAGGTACCTAACTATGGCTACACCTTC
-	TRBV5-5	TRBJ2-1	-	CASSPSTVSSYNEQFF	TGTGCCAGCAGTCCTAGCACAGTTAGCTCCTACAATGAGCAGTTCTTC
-	TRBV5-4	TRBJ2-2	TRBD2	CASSKGLAGVAGELFF	TGTGCCAGCAGCAAAGGACTAGCGGGAGTAGCCGGGGAGCTGTTTTTT
-	TRBV7-2	TRBJ2-1	TRBD2	CASSFGLAVNGEQFF	TGTGCCAGCAGCTTCGGACTAGCGGTGAATGGTGAGCAGTTCTTC
-	TRBV27	TRBJ1-5	-	CASSLSGDSNQPQHF	TGTGCCAGCAGTTTATCCGGAGATAGCAATCAGCCCCAGCATTTT
-	TRBV27	TRBJ2-7	TRBD2	CASGRLAGEYEQYF	TGTGCCAGCGGACGACTAGCGGGAGAGTACGAGCAGTACTTC
-	TRBV10-3	TRBJ1-2	-	CAISESREYGYTF	TGTGCCATCAGTGAGTCAAGGGAGTATGGCTACACCTTC
-	TRBV5-4	TRBJ2-1	-	CASSLDRSNEQFF	TGTGCCAGCAGCTTGGACAGGAGCAATGAGCAGTTCTTC
-	TRBV4-2	TRBJ1-2	-	CASSQDFGGVVNYGYTF	TGTGCCAGCAGCCAAGATTTCGGAGGGGTCGTGAACTATGGCTACACCTTC